This T cell receptor beta chain was captured in a study of cytomegalovirus exposure and HLA in healthy donors. The repertoire was sequenced with immunoSEQ multiplex PCR; TCRdb's copy has only in-frame clones and lacks some. Among 100,000 to 150,000 clones listed, roughly nine tenths were seen once. The CDR3 is 13 residues long. The germline CDR1 and CDR2 sequences are ENHRY and SYGVKD. V lost 6 bases and J 1 base, leaving 10 bases between the germline ends. Sequenced material: PBMCs. The TCR was taken from a woman aged 18-29 years in good health and CMV-seronegative. The chain couples TRBV10-3 to TRBJ2-7; tentatively, D is TRBD2 (5 bases). The CDR3 loop is CAISDTGSYEQYF. The CDR3, as DNA: TGTGCCATCAGCGATACGGGATCCTACGAGCAGTACTTC.